This T cell receptor beta chain was captured in a study of T cell repertoires in cytomegalovirus infection. Overall study: Indications of both CMV infection and matching HLA type were provided by public TCR beta signatures.

TCRdb used MiXCR to reprocess the reads, holding one entry per CDR3 protein. In the table there are over 100,000 distinct CDR3 sequences, 9.5% to 13% of which are singletons. Findings and caveats of the study: Clonotype analysis showed dominance of the ex vivo response by HLA-C-restricted CMV-specific TCR beta clonotypes. Summed frequency of public TCR beta families distinguished CMV carriers with the relevant HLA.

CDR3 length equals 13 residues. V was clipped by 3 bases and J by 9 bases; unmatched bases: 3. This clonotype has just a few counts. Its antigen is unknown. Sequenced: PBMCs, sequenced either directly or after in vitro stimulation (not recorded which). This receptor was identified in a human donor in good health (CMV status not recorded). Some clones in this sample may be carry-over from other donors' samples. The chain is built from TRBV12-3 or TRBV12-4 and TRBJ2-1; 9 bases match TRBD2. CDR3 protein: CASSFLAGVEQFF. For the CDR3, the DNA is TGTGCCAGCAGTTTTTTAGCGGGAGTTGAGCAGTTCTTC.